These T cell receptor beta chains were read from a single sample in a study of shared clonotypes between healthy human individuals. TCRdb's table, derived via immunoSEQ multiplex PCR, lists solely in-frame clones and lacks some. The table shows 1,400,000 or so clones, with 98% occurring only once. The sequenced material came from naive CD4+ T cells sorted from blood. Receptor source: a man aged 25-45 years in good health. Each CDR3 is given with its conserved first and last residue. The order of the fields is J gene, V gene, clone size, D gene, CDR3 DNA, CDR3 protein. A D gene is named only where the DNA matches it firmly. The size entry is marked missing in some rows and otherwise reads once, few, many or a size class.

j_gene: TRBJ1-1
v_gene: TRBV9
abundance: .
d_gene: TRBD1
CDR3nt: TGTGCCAGCAGCGCCCGGGGGGACAGACCGAACACTGAAGCTTTCTTT
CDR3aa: CASSARGDRPNTEAFF

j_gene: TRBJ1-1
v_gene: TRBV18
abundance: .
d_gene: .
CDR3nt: TGTGCCAGCTCACTGACAGGAAGAATAGGGAACACTGAAGCTTTCTTT
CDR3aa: CASSLTGRIGNTEAFF

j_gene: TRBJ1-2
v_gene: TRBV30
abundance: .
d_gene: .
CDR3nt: TGTGCCTGGAGTGTACGAGCAACTAACTATGGCTACACCTTC
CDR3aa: CAWSVRATNYGYTF

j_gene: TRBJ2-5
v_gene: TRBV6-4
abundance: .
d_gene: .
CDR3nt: TGTGCCAGCAGTGACCTCGGAGGCGGTACCGAGGAGACCCAGTACTTC
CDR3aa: CASSDLGGGTEETQYF

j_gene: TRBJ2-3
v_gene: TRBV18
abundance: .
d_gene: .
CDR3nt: TGTGCCAGCTCACCAGGCCCCAGCACAGATACGCAGTATTTT
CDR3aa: CASSPGPSTDTQYF

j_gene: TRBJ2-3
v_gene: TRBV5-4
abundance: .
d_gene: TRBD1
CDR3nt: TGTGCCAGCAGCTTGGAGACCACAGGGGCAGATACGCAGTATTTT
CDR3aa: CASSLETTGADTQYF

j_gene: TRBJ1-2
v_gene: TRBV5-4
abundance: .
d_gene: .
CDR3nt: TGTGCCAGCAGCCTAGGAGGGCAGGGGAATAATGGCTACACCTTC
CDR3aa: CASSLGGQGNNGYTF

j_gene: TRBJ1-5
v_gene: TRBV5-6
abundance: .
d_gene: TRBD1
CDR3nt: TGTGCCAGCAGCTTGGGACCCAGGGGGACTCAGCCCCAGCATTTT
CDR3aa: CASSLGPRGTQPQHF

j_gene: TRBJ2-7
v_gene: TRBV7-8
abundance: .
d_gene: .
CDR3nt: TGTGCCAGCAGCGGTCCGTTCAACCTCGGGGGCGAGCAGTACTTC
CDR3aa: CASSGPFNLGGEQYF

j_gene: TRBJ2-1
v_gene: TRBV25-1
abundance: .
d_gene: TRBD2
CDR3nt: TGTGCCAGCAGTGAATGGGGTAGCGGGAGTGAAGCCTACAATGAGCAGTTCTTC
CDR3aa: CASSEWGSGSEAYNEQFF

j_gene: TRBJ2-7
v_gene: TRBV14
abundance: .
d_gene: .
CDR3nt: TGTGCCAGCAGCCTCGAGTGGGGCGGCTCCTACGAGCAGTACTTC
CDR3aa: CASSLEWGGSYEQYF

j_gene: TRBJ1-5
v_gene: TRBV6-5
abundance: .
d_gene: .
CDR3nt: TGTGCCACCACGACCGGACAGCTATCTAATCAGCCCCAGCATTTT
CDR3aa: CATTTGQLSNQPQHF

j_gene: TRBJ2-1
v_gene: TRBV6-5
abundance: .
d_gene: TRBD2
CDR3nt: TGTGCCAGCAGACTCGGGACTAGCGGGTACAATGAGCAGTTCTTC
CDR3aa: CASRLGTSGYNEQFF

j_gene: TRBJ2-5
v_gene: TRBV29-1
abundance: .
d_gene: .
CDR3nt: TGCAGCGTTGGGACGAACCAAGAGACCCAGTACTTC
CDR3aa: CSVGTNQETQYF

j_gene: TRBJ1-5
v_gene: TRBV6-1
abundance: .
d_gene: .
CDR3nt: TGTGCCAGCACCAAAGACAGTTCTTATCAGCCCCAGCATTTT
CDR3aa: CASTKDSSYQPQHF

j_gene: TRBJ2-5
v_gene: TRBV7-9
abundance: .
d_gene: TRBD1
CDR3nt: TGTGCCAGCAGCTTAATTTCCTGGGACAGTCAAGAGACCCAGTACTTC
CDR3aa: CASSLISWDSQETQYF

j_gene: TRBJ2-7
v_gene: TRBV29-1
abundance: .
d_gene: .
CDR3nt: TGCAGCGTTGAGGAGCATAACTCCTACGAGCAGTACTTC
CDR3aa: CSVEEHNSYEQYF

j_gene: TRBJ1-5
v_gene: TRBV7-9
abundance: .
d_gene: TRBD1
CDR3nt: TGTGCCAGCGGACAGGGCGCTCAGCCCCAGCATTTT
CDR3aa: CASGQGAQPQHF

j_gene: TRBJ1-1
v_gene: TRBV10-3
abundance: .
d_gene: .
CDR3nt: TGTGCCATCAGTGAAAGGGGAGAGACTGAAGCTTTCTTT
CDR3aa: CAISERGETEAFF

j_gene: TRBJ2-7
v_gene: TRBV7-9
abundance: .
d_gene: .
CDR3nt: TGTGCCAGCAGCCACGAGGACAGATTCCCGCCCTACGAGCAGTACTTC
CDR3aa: CASSHEDRFPPYEQYF

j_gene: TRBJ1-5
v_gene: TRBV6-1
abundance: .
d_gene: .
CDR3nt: TGTGCCAGCAGCTCGATCCTAGGACGTCAGCCCCAGCATTTT
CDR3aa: CASSSILGRQPQHF

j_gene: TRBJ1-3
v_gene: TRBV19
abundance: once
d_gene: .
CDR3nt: TGTGCCAGTAGAAGGGCCTCTGGAAACACCATATATTTT
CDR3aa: CASRRASGNTIYF

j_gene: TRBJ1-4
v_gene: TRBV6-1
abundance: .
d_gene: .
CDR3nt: TGTGCCAGCAGTGAAGGTGGGGCGGGAAATGAAAAACTGTTTTTT
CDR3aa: CASSEGGAGNEKLFF

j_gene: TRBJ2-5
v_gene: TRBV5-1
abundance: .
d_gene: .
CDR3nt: TGCGCCAGCAGCATATCCGGGATACAAGAGACCCAGTACTTC
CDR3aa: CASSISGIQETQYF

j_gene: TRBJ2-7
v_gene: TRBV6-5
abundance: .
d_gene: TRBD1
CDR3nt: TGTGCCAGCAGTTCCGGGACAGGGGTCTACGAGCAGTACTTC
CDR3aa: CASSSGTGVYEQYF

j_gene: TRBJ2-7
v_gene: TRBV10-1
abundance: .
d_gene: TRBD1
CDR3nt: TGCGCCAGCAGCCCGGGACAGGGGCCTTACGAGCAGTACTTC
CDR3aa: CASSPGQGPYEQYF

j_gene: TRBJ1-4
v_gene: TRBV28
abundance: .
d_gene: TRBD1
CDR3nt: TGTGCCAGCAGTTCGGACAGGGAAGCTAATGAAAAACTGTTTTTT
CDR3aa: CASSSDREANEKLFF

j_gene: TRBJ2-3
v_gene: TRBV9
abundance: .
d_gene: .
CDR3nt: TGTGCCAGCAGCGTAGATATCATCAGCACAGATACGCAGTATTTT
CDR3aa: CASSVDIISTDTQYF

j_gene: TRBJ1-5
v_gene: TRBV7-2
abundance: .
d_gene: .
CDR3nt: TGTGCCAGCAGCTTTCGGAATCAGCCCCAGCATTTT
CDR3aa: CASSFRNQPQHF

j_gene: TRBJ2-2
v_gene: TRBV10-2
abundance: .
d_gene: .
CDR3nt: TGCGCCAGCAGTGATTCCCGGACTGCGGGGAACACCGGGGAGCTGTTTTTT
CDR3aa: CASSDSRTAGNTGELFF

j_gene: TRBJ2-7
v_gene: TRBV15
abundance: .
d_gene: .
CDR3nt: TGTGCCACCAGCCCACCCCGGACAGAGAGATTCTACGAGCAGTACTTC
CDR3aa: CATSPPRTERFYEQYF

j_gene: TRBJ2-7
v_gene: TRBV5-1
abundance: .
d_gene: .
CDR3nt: TGCGCCAGCAGCCCCGGGGTGAGCCAGCGGGCCTCCTACGAGCAGTACTTC
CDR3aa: CASSPGVSQRASYEQYF

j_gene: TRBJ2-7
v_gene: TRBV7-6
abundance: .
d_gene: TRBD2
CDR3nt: TGTGCCAGCAGCTTAGCCGGGGGGGGACTTCCATCATTGTCCTACGAGCAGTACTTC
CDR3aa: CASSLAGGGLPSLSYEQYF

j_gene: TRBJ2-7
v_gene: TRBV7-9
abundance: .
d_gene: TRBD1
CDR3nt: TGTGCCAGCAGCGCTGGGACAGCGGTTCCGGGCTACGAGCAGTACTTC
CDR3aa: CASSAGTAVPGYEQYF

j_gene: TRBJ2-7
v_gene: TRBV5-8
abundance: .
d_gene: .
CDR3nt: TGTGCCAGCAGGCCAACAGGAAGGCCCAACGAGCAGTACTTC
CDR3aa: CASRPTGRPNEQYF

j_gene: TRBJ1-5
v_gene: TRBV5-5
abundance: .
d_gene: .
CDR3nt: TGTGCCAGCAGCTTGGAGGCAGGGTACAATCAGCCCCAGCATTTT
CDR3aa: CASSLEAGYNQPQHF

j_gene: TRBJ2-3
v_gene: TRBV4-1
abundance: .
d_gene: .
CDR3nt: TGCGCCAGCAGCCAAGGAACTAGCACAGATACGCAGTATTTT
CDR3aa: CASSQGTSTDTQYF

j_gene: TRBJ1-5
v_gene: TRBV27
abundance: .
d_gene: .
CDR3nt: TGTGCCAGCAGTCCCTCTTTGGCGGGCAGGTTCAATCAGCCCCAGCATTTT
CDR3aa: CASSPSLAGRFNQPQHF

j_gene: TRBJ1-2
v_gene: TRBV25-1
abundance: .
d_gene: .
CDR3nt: TGTGCCAGCAGTGAATTAGGGCAGAACTATGGCTACACCTTC
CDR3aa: CASSELGQNYGYTF

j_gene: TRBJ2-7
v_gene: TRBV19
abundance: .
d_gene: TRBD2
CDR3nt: TGTGCCAGTAGTGCCTCTAGCGGGAGGTCCTACGAGCAGTACTTC
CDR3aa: CASSASSGRSYEQYF

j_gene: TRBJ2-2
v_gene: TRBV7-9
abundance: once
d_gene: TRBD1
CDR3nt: TGTGCCAGCAGCTCCTTTTCGGGACAGGGGAACACCGGGGAGCTGTTTTTT
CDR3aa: CASSSFSGQGNTGELFF

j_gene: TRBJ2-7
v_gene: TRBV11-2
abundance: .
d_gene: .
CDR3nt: TGTGCCAGCAGGTTCCGGAGCGTAGGTTACGAGCAGTACTTC
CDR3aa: CASRFRSVGYEQYF